This T cell receptor beta chain was captured by sequencing in a study of cytomegalovirus exposure and HLA in healthy donors. Study-wide background: Earlier findings included over 90 million unique TCR beta sequences obtained from 150 million to 200 million T cells. Study-wide points: A later analysis showed HLA-associated TCR beta chains outstripping equally common others in clonal expansion.

The CDR3 is 15 residues long. With 3 bases removed from V and 1 base from J, the gap between germline ends came to 10 bases. Germline values: CDR1 SNHLY, CDR2 FYNNEI. PCR involved 60 Vbeta and 13 Jbeta primers. Generated by immunoSEQ multiplex PCR, the TCRdb table keeps only in-frame clones and is missing some. The data show roughly 150,000 clones, around 80% seen once. On this clone: Its antigen remains unidentified.

V is TRBV2 and J is TRBJ2-1, with D possibly matching TRBD2 (6 bases). This TCR derives from a male donor in good health and CMV-seronegative. Sequences were obtained from PBMCs. CDR3 in DNA: TGTGCCAGCAGTGATTACGGGGGTTCCTACAATGAGCAGTTCTTC. It is translated as CASSDYGGSYNEQFF. The entire variable domain, with the rest obtained from reference TRBV2 and TRBJ2-1, is as follows: EPEVTQTPSHQVTQMGQEVILRCVPISNHLYFYWYRQILGQKVEFLVSFYNNEISEKSEIFDDQFSVERPDGSNFTLKIRSTKLEDSAMYFCASSDYGGSYNEQFFGPGTRLTVL.